This entry features one T cell receptor (beta chain) sequence. The data were obtained in a study of cytomegalovirus exposure and HLA in healthy donors. Germline loops: CDR1 MNHEY, CDR2 SVGAGI. V lost 7 bases and J lost 5; bases outside the gene matches: 7. There are 15 residues in the CDR3. Each of the donors was a healthy bone marrow donor. The PCR made use of 60 Vbeta and 13 Jbeta primers. In the original analysis: Later analysis identified roughly 84 million unique TCR beta chains, 9 million to 12 million shared. Profiled with immunoSEQ multiplex PCR; TCRdb holds only in-frame clones, not every one. V and J calls and clone size are given by that table; D and trimming were obtained from the DNA. The top ten hold roughly 1.5% of the sample, which has about 190,000 clones, roughly 83% seen once.

V and J are TRBV6-5 and TRBJ2-3; 12 bases agree with TRBD2. The specimen was PBMCs. This receptor was taken from a woman aged 50 to 60 in good health and CMV-seronegative. The CDR3 region has the DNA TGTGCCAGCAAGCTAGCGGGAGGGTGGGGAGATACGCAGTATTTT. This codes for CASKLAGGWGDTQYF.